These 20 T cell receptor beta chains came from one sample sequenced in a study of a mutant IDH1 vaccine in newly diagnosed glioma. Sequencing was performed with immunoSEQ multiplex PCR; in TCRdb, only in-frame clones are kept and a portion is missing. The sample records approximately 36,000 clones, under 80% being singletons. The sample's time point: baseline, week 1 (first vaccination visit). Treatment specified: pre-vaccination baseline after standard-of-care therapy. The material was PBMCs, obtained from a glioma patient treated with radiotherapy, temozolomide or both. The source is a middle-aged man with glioma. Some clones in this sample may be carry-over from other donors' samples.

V and J are TRBV4-3 and TRBJ1-3; a weak D match, TRBD1 (6 bases). The CDR3 has 16 amino acids. Germline V lookup: CDR1 LGHNA, CDR2 YSLEER. Trimming pared 0 bases from V and 2 bases from J, leaving 11 bases between. The CDR3 sequence: CASSQDPAGAGNTIYF. The CDR3 coding sequence is TGCGCCAGCAGCCAAGATCCGGCAGGGGCTGGAAACACCATATATTTT.

This chain links TRBV19 with TRBJ1-1; 7 positions match TRBD1. The V gene end was trimmed by 5 bases and the J gene end by 6 bases; junction bases not matched to a gene: 6. The CDR3 contains 13 residues. CDR1 and CDR2 (germline): LNHDA, SQIVND (reference sequence). The CDR3 reads CASSPQGWAEAFF. The DNA for the CDR3 is TGTGCCAGTAGTCCACAGGGGTGGGCTGAAGCTTTCTTT.

V and J are TRBV6-5 and TRBJ1-1; D may be TRBD1 (5 bases). The ends were cut back, 0 bases at V and 4 bases at J, with 6 bases in the middle. Germline V gene data show CDR1 as MNHEY and CDR2 as SVGAGI. The CDR3 is made up of 13 amino acids. The CDR3 sequence is CASSYSRGTEAFF. CDR3 in DNA: TGTGCCAGCAGTTACTCTAGGGGCACTGAAGCTTTCTTT.

The chain couples TRBV6-1 to TRBJ1-5; possible D gene TRBD1, 6 bases. Germline CDR1 reads MNHNS; CDR2 reads SASEGT. This CDR3 spans 17 amino acids. V dropped 0 bases and J dropped 4 bases, with 16 bases sitting between them. The CDR3 is CASSEARGGSSNQPQHF. The CDR3 DNA sequence: TGTGCCAGCAGTGAAGCGAGGGGGGGATCTAGTAATCAGCCCCAGCATTTT.

This sequence joins TRBV19 and TRBJ1-2; weak D call: TRBD1 (5 bases). The V gene's germline CDR1 is LNHDA and CDR2 SQIVND (reference sequence). The CDR3 length is 14 residues. Deletions cut 5 bases from V and 4 bases from J, with 14 bases between. The CDR3 DNA follows: TGTGCCAGTAGTTTGGGACCCCGCAGCTATGGCTACACCTTC. Encoded protein: CASSLGPRSYGYTF.

Only a few counts were recorded for this clone. The CDR3 reads CASRGGNTNEKLFF. The CDR3, as DNA: TGTGCCAGCAGGGGAGGTAACACTAATGAAAAACTGTTTTTT. The V gene is TRBV28, the J gene TRBJ1-4; D call uncertain. Germline values: CDR1 MDHEN, CDR2 SYDVKM. V was trimmed by 6 bases and J by 2 bases, leaving 10 bases between them. The CDR3 has 14 residues. Complete variable domain (other parts from reference TRBV28 and TRBJ1-4): DVKVTQSSRYLVKRTGEKVFLECVQDMDHENMFWYRQDPGLGLRLIYFSYDVKMKEKGDIPEGYSVSREKKERFSLILESASTNQTSMYLCASRGGNTNEKLFFGSGTQLSVL.

This clone came up once. V gene TRBV4-2 combines with J gene TRBJ1-2, with D perhaps matching TRBD1 (6 bases). Germline CDR1 LGHNA, CDR2 YNFKEQ. V was clipped by 1 base and J by 4 bases, with 13 bases between them. This CDR3 is built from 15 residues. The CDR3 DNA is TGTGCCAGCAGCCAAGGCACCGTGGGGGCCTATGGCTACACCTTC. Protein sequence: CASSQGTVGAYGYTF.

This clone was counted between two and nine times. The rearrangement uses TRBV10-1 and TRBJ1-4; TRBD1 is a possible D gene (5 bases). The CDR3 runs 13 residues. Trimming pared 3 bases from V and 10 bases from J, leaving 12 bases between. Germline CDR1 and CDR2: WNHNN and SYGVQD (reference sequence). DNA for the CDR3: TGCGCCAGCAGTGAACGAGGGGATGGAAAACTGTTTTTT. This sequence encodes CASSERGDGKLFF.

V gene TRBV6-5 combines with J gene TRBJ1-4; possibly TRBD1 for D (5 bases). The CDR3 runs to 14 residues. The germline gives CDR1 MNHEY, CDR2 SVGAGI. Trimming removed 6 bases at V and 4 bases at J, with 12 bases between. CDR3 nucleotide sequence: TGTGCCAGCAGAACGGGACGCCTTAATGAAAAACTGTTTTTT. This translates into CASRTGRLNEKLFF.

The V and J genes are TRBV10-3 and TRBJ1-2; 8 nucleotides align to TRBD1. V shed 5 bases and J 0 bases; nucleotides not matched to a gene: 5. This CDR3 is built from 15 residues. Per germline, CDR1 ENHRY and CDR2 SYGVKD. CDR3 sequence reads: CAISSSQGANYGYTF. CDR3 coding DNA: TGTGCCATCAGTTCCTCACAGGGGGCTAACTATGGCTACACCTTC.

This rearrangement joins TRBV30 to TRBJ1-2, with a tentative D call TRBD1 (6 bases). Germline-derived CDR1 and CDR2 are GTSNPN and SVGIG (reference sequence). The CDR3 contains 13 residues. Trimming pared 1 base from V and 4 bases from J, leaving 10 bases between. CDR3 nucleotides: TGTGCCTGGAGTGGCAGGGGTCTCTATGGCTACACCTTC. Its translation is CAWSGRGLYGYTF.

V gene TRBV11-3 combines with J gene TRBJ1-1, with 9 bases aligning to TRBD1. CDR1 and CDR2 from the germline V gene are SGHNT and YENEEA. V was clipped by 5 bases and J by 0 bases; unmatched bases: 7. This CDR3 is 16 amino acids long. As DNA, the CDR3 is TGTGCCAGCAGCCCGAGGACAGGGGTTTTGAACACTGAAGCTTTCTTT. Its protein is CASSPRTGVLNTEAFF.

The genes are TRBV9 and TRBJ2-1; no firm D call. V was shortened by 0 bases and J by 6 bases, with 16 bases between the two germline ends. Germline loops: CDR1 SGDLS, CDR2 YYNGEE. CDR3 length: 16 residues. Written as DNA, the CDR3 is TGTGCCAGCAGCGTAGGGTCGGATCCCGAAACCAATGAGCAGTTCTTC. Translated: CASSVGSDPETNEQFF.

This chain joins TRBV5-1 and TRBJ2-2; tentative D call: TRBD1 (6 bases). Germline V gene lookup returns CDR1 SGHRS and CDR2 YFSETQ. V lost 2 bases, J lost 1 base, and 9 bases lay in between. CDR3 length: 15 amino acids. CDR3 sequence: CASSFGQKNTGELFF. As DNA, the CDR3 is TGCGCCAGCAGCTTTGGACAGAAGAACACCGGGGAGCTGTTTTTT.

V usage is TRBV29-1 and J usage is TRBJ1-1; 7 positions agree with TRBD1. CDR3 length: 12 amino acids. Trimming at V came to 7 bases and at J to 3 bases, leaving 5 bases not matched to a gene. Germline lookup yields CDR1 SQVTM and CDR2 ANQGSEA. The CDR3 coding sequence is TGCAGCGCGTATACAGGGGACACTGAAGCTTTCTTT. Its translation is CSAYTGDTEAFF.

By sample share, this clone is medium-sized. The V gene is TRBV6-6, the J gene TRBJ1-1; perhaps TRBD1 as D (5 bases). This CDR3 is 13 amino acids long. In germline, CDR1 is MNHNY, CDR2 SVGAGI (reference sequence). V was trimmed by 2 bases and J by 4 bases, leaving 8 bases between them. The DNA for the CDR3 is TGTGCCAGCAGTTACAGGGGAGGCACTGAAGCTTTCTTT. This translates into CASSYRGGTEAFF.

The chain joins TRBV19 to TRBJ1-5, with a tentative D call TRBD1 (6 bases). V shed 7 bases and J shed 1 base, with 17 bases lying between them. CDR3 size: 16 residues. Per germline, CDR1 LNHDA and CDR2 SQIVND (reference sequence). The CDR3 protein is CASTTGGGTSNQPQHF. The CDR3 DNA reads as TGTGCCAGTACCACAGGAGGGGGTACAAGCAATCAGCCCCAGCATTTT.

The J gene is TRBJ2-2, the V gene TRBV7-6, with TRBD1 identical over 7 bases. The trim removed 5 bases at V and 3 bases at J, leaving 6 bases unmatched. The germline gives CDR1 SGHVS, CDR2 FNYEAQ. The CDR3 totals 15 residues. CDR3 amino acids: CASSLEGADTGELFF. CDR3 sequence (DNA): TGTGCCAGCAGCCTCGAGGGGGCGGACACCGGGGAGCTGTTTTTT.

The chain is built from TRBV5-5 and TRBJ2-7, with D unclear. CDR1 and CDR2 from the germline V gene are SGHKS and YYEKEE (reference sequence). The CDR3 spans 12 residues. V lost 1 base and J 3 bases, leaving 5 bases between the germline ends. The CDR3 is CASSLSHYEQYF. CDR3 coding DNA: TGTGCCAGCAGCTTGTCGCACTACGAGCAGTACTTC.

The J gene is TRBJ1-4, the V gene TRBV19; 12 bases align to TRBD1. Germline loops: CDR1 LNHDA, CDR2 SQIVND (reference sequence). Germline trimming cut 7 bases from V and 7 bases from J; bases unmatched to any gene: 16. The CDR3 length is 18 residues. The CDR3 region has the DNA TGTGCCAGTACCCCCTCCCTCGGGACAGGGGGCGGAGGTGAAAAACTGTTTTTT. Protein product: CASTPSLGTGGGGEKLFF. The variable domain in full, with the rest retrieved from reference TRBV19 and TRBJ1-4, is DGGITQSPKYLFRKEGQNVTLSCEQNLNHDAMYWYRQDPGQGLRLIYYSQIVNDFQKGDIAEGYSVSREKKESFPLTVTSAQKNPTAFYLCASTPSLGTGGGGEKLFFGSGTQLSVL.